The next 2 T cell receptor beta chains were all read from a single sample in a study of cytomegalovirus exposure and HLA in healthy donors. The PCR contained 60 Vbeta and 13 Jbeta primers. Clones were read by immunoSEQ multiplex PCR, and TCRdb kept only the in-frame ones, dropping some. The sample includes 92,000 or so clones, approximately 64% of them seen just once. The sample consisted of PBMCs. These receptors were obtained from a woman between 45 and 65 years old in good health and CMV-seropositive.

This chain connects TRBV5-1 to TRBJ1-2, with a weak D call TRBD1 (6 bases). The CDR3 has 14 amino acids. V lost 0 bases, J lost 3 bases, and 9 bases lay in between. CDR1 and CDR2 (germline): SGHRS, YFSETQ. In DNA form, the CDR3 reads TGCGCCAGCAGCTTGGACAGGGTTGACTATGGCTACACCTTC. Encoded protein: CASSLDRVDYGYTF.

This clone occurred once. This chain joins TRBV5-1 and TRBJ1-1; TRBD1 might be the D (6 bases). CDR3 size: 14 residues. The germline V and J ends were trimmed by 0 bases and 3 bases, with 9 bases remaining between them. CDR1 SGHRS and CDR2 YFSETQ come from the germline V gene. The CDR3 DNA reads as TGCGCCAGCAGCTTGGTAGGGGGGGACACTGAAGCTTTCTTT. Amino acids: CASSLVGGDTEAFF. Full variable domain (remainder filled in from reference TRBV5-1 and TRBJ1-1): KAGVTQTPRYLIKTRGQQVTLSCSPISGHRSVSWYQQTPGQGLQFLFEYFSETQRNKGNFPGRFSGRQFSNSRSEMNVSTLELGDSALYLCASSLVGGDTEAFFGQGTRLTVV.